This T cell receptor (beta chain) was recovered during a study of beta chain features in type 1 diabetes. Expressed TCRB transcripts were sequenced because the entire RNA isolate underwent reverse transcription. Sequencing used immunoSEQ multiplex PCR; TCRdb keeps in-frame clones, though not all of them. Here the sample spans some 150,000 clones, approximately 10% being singletons. Germline V gene lookup returns CDR1 SSHAT and CDR2 FNYEAQ (reference sequence). The V and J ends lost 2 bases and 5 bases respectively, with 15 bases between them. This CDR3 spans 15 amino acids. This clone was seen a handful of times.

The TCR comes from a woman aged 40 to 49 in good health. V and J are TRBV7-7 and TRBJ2-5, with D possibly matching TRBD2 (7 bases). Material: central memory CD4+ T cells from blood. The CDR3 nucleotides read TGTGCCAGCAGCTTAAGGGAGGGGGGACATGAGACCCAGTACTTC. Its protein product is CASSLREGGHETQYF.